The rows below give T cell receptor beta chains drawn from one sample of a study of CXCR3-negative and CXCR3-positive naive CD8 T cells. TCRdb reprocessed the 5' RACE reads and stores each CDR3 protein as one record, lacking DNA. The sample table includes under 70,000 distinct CDR3 sequences. Sample: memory CD8+ T cells from blood. These receptor sequences come from a human donor in good health. Some clones in this sample may be carry-over from other donors' samples. Each CDR3 is given with its conserved first and last residue.

j_gene,v_gene,CDR3aa
TRBJ2-3,TRBV28,CASSRLAGGETDTQYF
TRBJ2-6,TRBV6-2/TRBV6-3,CASSYQVSGANVLTF
TRBJ2-2,TRBV29-1,CSSTDPNTGELFF
TRBJ2-7,TRBV6-2/TRBV6-3,CASSYHRGFSYEQYF
TRBJ1-5,TRBV7-9,CASSLAGQPQPQHF
TRBJ1-5,TRBV6-2/TRBV6-3,CASRGTQGSGNQPQHF
TRBJ2-7,TRBV20-1,CSASQYLGTYEQYF
TRBJ2-7,TRBV7-9,CASSREHEQYF
TRBJ2-7,TRBV29-1,CSVRTGDLSYEQYF
TRBJ2-4,TRBV28,CASTDDGSAKNIQYF
TRBJ1-3,TRBV9,CASSVDPTGDSGNTIYF
TRBJ2-1,TRBV15,CATSRRGEDEQFF
TRBJ2-3,TRBV29-1,CSAAGGLAGFGTDTQYF
TRBJ1-4,TRBV5-5,CASSLFPGGEKLFF
TRBJ2-3,TRBV20-1,CSARDTRKGEDTQYF
TRBJ2-5,TRBV4-2,CASSQSWGGQETQYF
TRBJ2-7,TRBV20-1,CSARETRWALGIYEQYF
TRBJ2-7,TRBV2,CASRGQVSYEQYF
TRBJ1-5,TRBV14,CASSQASRDVGNQPQHF
TRBJ2-3,TRBV7-9,CASSPPVGGAVDTQYF
TRBJ2-7,TRBV29-1,CSVMGGQHYEQYF
TRBJ2-2,TRBV29-1,CSVEGGGIHTGELFF
TRBJ2-7,TRBV29-1,CSVPRDLSRSPLTEQYF
TRBJ2-1,TRBV29-1,CSVLAGVSYNEQLF
TRBJ1-1,TRBV12-3/TRBV12-4,CASTQWQTQAFF
TRBJ1-2,TRBV20-1,CSAPGQGPVNYGYTF
TRBJ1-1,TRBV6-4,CASSSTDTSEAFF
TRBJ2-7,TRBV25-1,CASSEAEGLAYEQYF